Listed here are 19 T cell receptor beta chains from one sample, sequenced in a study of regulatory T cells in long-lasting Graves disease. Sample time point: newly diagnosed GD, antithyroid drugs for less than 3 months. Isolated PBMC RNA provided the starting material for the TCR library. The TCR beta library used iRepertoire HTBI primers with Arm-PCR amplification of CDR3. MiXCR, run by TCRdb on the multiplex PCR reads, gives a single entry per CDR3 protein. The profile shows more than 350,000 distinct CDR3 sequences, under 15% of them singletons. The sample also formed part of further work on T cells in Graves' hyperthyroidism and ophthalmopathy.

Sequences were derived from peripheral blood mononuclear cells (PBMCs), sampled at new diagnosis, from a patient treated with antithyroid drugs. All receptors derive from a woman aged 25 to 39 with Graves disease.

On this clonotype: This could be a read error, since a much larger clone is one nucleotide away. The CDR3 loop reads CASSPTSGPDNEQSF. The CDR3 nucleotides read TGTGCCAGCTCACCAACTAGCGGCCCAGACAATGAGCAGTCCTTC. This rearrangement joins TRBV18 to TRBJ2-3, with TRBD2 identical over 8 bases. CDR1 and CDR2 (germline): KGHSH, LQKENI. The CDR3 is 15 residues long.

This clonotype appeared a single time. V usage is TRBV11-1 and J usage is TRBJ2-7, with 7 bases that match TRBD1. Trimming cost V 6 bases and J 2 bases; bases outside gene matches: 4. Germline loops: CDR1 SGHAT, CDR2 FQDESV (reference sequence). The CDR3 is made up of 13 amino acids. The DNA for the CDR3 is TGTGCCAGCAGGCGCGGACAGGCCTACGAGCAGTACTTC. Its translation: CASRRGQAYEQYF.

On this clonotype itself: One end of the junction varies from germline; a read error may be responsible. The chain employs TRBV7-7 and TRBJ2-1; 7 positions match TRBD2. Germline assignment: CDR1 SSHAT and CDR2 FNYEAQ (reference sequence). The CDR3 totals 15 residues. The chain's CDR3 is CASSLSSGTGNEQFF. In nucleotides, the CDR3 is TGTGCTAGCAGCTTATCCAGCGGGACTGGGAATGAGCAGTTCTTC.

The chain is built from TRBV24-1 and TRBJ1-2; 7 nucleotides align to TRBD1. This CDR3 has 15 amino acids. Trimming at V came to 2 bases and at J to 2 bases, leaving 4 bases not matched to a gene. In germline, CDR1 is KGHDR, CDR2 SFDVKD. Here the CDR3 reads CATSDSQQGNYGYTF. The DNA of the CDR3 is TGTGCCACCAGTGATTCCCAACAGGGGAACTATGGCTACACCTTC.

The CDR3 reads CASSGLLAGGLGDTQYF. Written as DNA, the CDR3 is TGTGCCAGCAGCGGACTACTAGCGGGAGGGCTGGGAGATACGCAGTATTTT. The chain carries TRBV9 and TRBJ2-3, with 13 bases identical to TRBD2. V trimming: 3 bases; J trimming: 5 bases; junction bases outside the gene matches: 9. In germline, CDR1 is SGDLS, CDR2 YYNGEE. This CDR3 has 17 residues. Full variable domain (rest looked up from reference TRBV9 and TRBJ2-3): DSGVTQTPKHLITATGQRVTLRCSPRSGDLSVYWYQQSLDQGLQFLIQYYNGEERAKGNILERFSAQQFPDLHSELNLSSLELGDSALYFCASSGLLAGGLGDTQYFGPGTRLTVL.

This clonotype was observed many times. This chain joins TRBV24-1 and TRBJ2-1; 15 bases fit TRBD2. CDR3 length: 16 amino acids. V was pared by 3 bases and J by 6 bases, with 2 bases of the junction left unmatched. Per germline, CDR1 KGHDR and CDR2 SFDVKD. The CDR3 sequence: CATSDRTSGRGNEQFF. The CDR3 nucleotides read TGTGCCACCAGTGATCGGACTAGCGGGAGGGGCAATGAGCAGTTCTTC.

Notes on this clonotype: A much larger clone differs by one base, so this may be a read error. The V and J genes are TRBV11-2 and TRBJ2-1; D may match TRBD1 or TRBD2 (5 bases each). Germline CDR1 SGHAT, CDR2 FQNNGV. V shed 8 bases and J shed 5 bases, with 22 bases lying between them. This CDR3 is 16 amino acids long. The CDR3 DNA sequence: TGTGCCAGCCGAAACTTGAGGGGACGGAAACACAATGAGCAGTTCTTC. It translates to CASRNLRGRKHNEQFF.

The chain employs TRBV5-1 and TRBJ1-2; D is ambiguous. V was pared by 1 base and J by 3 bases, with 10 bases between. CDR3 length equals 14 residues. The germline gives CDR1 SGHRS, CDR2 YFSETQ. CDR3 region: CASSLQAGDYGYTF. The CDR3 nucleotides are TGCGCCAGCAGCTTGCAAGCTGGTGACTATGGCTACACCTTC.

This clonotype has only a few counts. The DNA of the CDR3 is TGTGCCCCGGCACAGACCATTAATGAAAAACTGTTTTTT. Its translation is CAPAQTINEKLFF. This chain uses TRBV11-2 with TRBJ1-4; no firm D call. V gave up 11 bases and J gave up 4 bases, with 14 bases separating them. Germline CDR1 is SGHAT and CDR2 is FQNNGV. The length of the CDR3 is 13 residues. The whole variable domain, filled in from reference TRBV11-2 and TRBJ1-4, reads EAGVAQSPRYKIIEKRQSVAFWCNPISGHATLYWYQQILGQGPKLLIQFQNNGVVDDSQLPKDRFSAERLKGVDSTLKIQPAKLEDSAVYLCAPAQTINEKLFFGSGTQLSVL.

This clonotype was counted only a few times. The chain uses TRBV10-3 and TRBJ1-3, with D perhaps matching TRBD1 (5 bases). Trimming cost V 3 bases and J 0 bases, with 12 bases left between them. The CDR3 loop spans 16 amino acids. Germline CDR1 reads ENHRY; CDR2 reads SYGVKD. The CDR3 loop reads CAISDRGPSSGNTIYF. As DNA, the CDR3 is TGTGCCATCAGTGACCGGGGCCCGAGCTCTGGAAACACCATATATTTT.

Ten or more counts support this clonotype. The V call is TRBV5-4, the J call TRBJ2-2; D not certain. The CDR3 consists of 14 residues. The germline V gene has CDR1 SGHNT and CDR2 YYREEE (reference sequence). Between the trimmed V and J ends, which lost 1 base and 2 bases, there was a span of 6 bases. CDR3 nucleotide sequence: TGTGCCAGCAGCTTGTGGGGAAACACCGGGGAGCTGTTTTTT. Protein sequence: CASSLWGNTGELFF. The entire variable domain, with the rest obtained from reference TRBV5-4 and TRBJ2-2, is as follows: ETGVTQSPTHLIKTRGQQVTLRCSSQSGHNTVSWYQQALGQGPQFIFQYYREEENGRGNFPPRFSGLQFPNYSSELNVNALELDDSALYLCASSLWGNTGELFFGEGSRLTVL.

The sample holds a few counts of this clonotype. CDR3 bases: TGTGCCAGCAGCCAAGAGTGGGCTAGCAAACGTGCCGAGCAGTACTTC. Its protein product is CASSQEWASKRAEQYF. The chain has TRBV4-2 and TRBJ2-7, with D maybe TRBD2 (5 bases). Germline V gives CDR1 LGHNA, CDR2 YNFKEQ. The V end lost 0 bases, the J end lost 6 bases, and 18 bases lay between the germline ends. The CDR3 covers 16 residues.

This clonotype was seen repeatedly, ten times or more. The chain couples TRBV29-1 to TRBJ2-7, with D tentatively TRBD2 (6 bases). V lost 6 bases to trimming and J lost 7 bases, with 22 bases between them. Germline CDR1 and CDR2: SQVTM and ANQGSEA. The CDR3 is made up of 14 amino acids. The CDR3 DNA sequence: TGCAGCGTGGGGGGTCTGGGAACCTCTTCGGAGCAGTACTTC. Residues: CSVGGLGTSSEQYF.

This rearrangement joins TRBV24-1 to TRBJ1-5, with D possibly matching TRBD1 (5 bases). CDR3 size: 14 residues. In germline, CDR1 is KGHDR, CDR2 SFDVKD. Between the trimmed V and J ends, which lost 7 bases and 2 bases, there was a span of 11 bases. The DNA of the CDR3 is TGTGCCACCAGGGGGGGGGACGGCAATCAGCCCCAGCATTTT. Translation gives CATRGGDGNQPQHF.

The chain carries TRBV25-1 and TRBJ1-5; D gene ambiguous. There are 16 residues in the CDR3. The germline V and J ends were trimmed by 1 base and 10 bases, with 20 bases remaining between them. In germline, CDR1 is MGHDK, CDR2 SYGVNS. The CDR3 is CASSEWSAHGSSPQHF. Here the CDR3 DNA reads TGTGCCAGCAGTGAATGGTCCGCCCACGGGTCTTCTCCCCAGCATTTT.

This clonotype has just a few counts. J is TRBJ1-6 and V is TRBV14; D gene ambiguous. Trimming cost V 0 bases and J 15 bases, with 12 bases left between them. Germline-derived CDR1 and CDR2 are SGHDN and FVKESK. This CDR3 has 13 residues. The CDR3 bases are TGTGCCAGCAGCCAAGAAAGCCAAATAAACCTCCACTTT. It encodes CASSQESQINLHF.

This clonotype was observed a handful of times. A much larger clone lies a single base off, so this may be a read error. Without the conserved terminal phenylalanine or tryptophan, this CDR3 likely stems from a read error. The chain has TRBV11-3 and TRBJ1-5; D is perhaps TRBD1 (5 bases). Trimming pared 2 bases from V and 3 bases from J, leaving 11 bases between. The CDR3 consists of 15 residues. Per germline, CDR1 SGHNT and CDR2 YENEEA. CDR3 sequence reads: CASSLLLGVNQPQHS. For the CDR3, the DNA is TGTGCCAGCAGCTTACTTCTGGGGGTCAATCAGCCCCAGCATTCT.

This clonotype was observed at least ten times. The gene calls are TRBV4-1 and TRBJ2-7, with 7 positions matching TRBD2. The CDR3 consists of 16 residues. V shed 4 bases, J shed 3 bases, and the junction held 12 bases outside the gene matches. Looked up from germline, CDR1 is MGHRA and CDR2 is YSYEKL. The CDR3 here is CASSPSGASGYYEQYF. The CDR3 bases are TGCGCCAGCAGCCCGAGTGGGGCTAGCGGATACTACGAGCAGTACTTC.

The V call is TRBV12-3 or TRBV12-4, the J call TRBJ2-5, with 9 bases aligning to TRBD2. V lost 8 bases and J lost 11; bases outside the gene matches: 12. The length of the CDR3 is 13 residues. Here the CDR3 DNA reads TGTGCCAGCCGTGGGACTAGCTACAATGAGCAGTACTTC. Its translation: CASRGTSYNEQYF.